This TCR beta chain was recovered during a study of blood T cell repertoires in COVID-19. The CDR3 sequence is 14 residues long. Germline values: CDR1 SNHLY, CDR2 FYNNEI. V was cut by 2 bases and J by 4 bases, with 11 bases left in between. The assay was immunoSEQ multiplex PCR, and TCRdb's table has in-frame clones only and misses some. Of approximately 84,000 clones listed, around four fifths are singletons. This sequence originates from a human donor in a cohort sampled during active COVID-19. The gene calls are TRBV2 and TRBJ1-2; D is unclear. The sequencing input was peripheral blood. Here the CDR3 reads CASSEYGGSYGYTF. Written as DNA, the CDR3 is TGTGCCAGCAGTGAATACGGAGGTTCCTATGGCTACACCTTC. The entire variable domain, with the rest obtained from reference TRBV2 and TRBJ1-2, is as follows: EPEVTQTPSHQVTQMGQEVILRCVPISNHLYFYWYRQILGQKVEFLVSFYNNEISEKSEIFDDQFSVERPDGSNFTLKIRSTKLEDSAMYFCASSEYGGSYGYTFGSGTRLTVV.